A selection of T cell receptor beta chains follows, all from one sample in a study of blood T cell repertoires in COVID-19. Libraries were prepared by immunoSEQ multiplex PCR; TCRdb keeps only in-frame clonotypes and omits some of them. The table has about 68,000 clones, more than 75% seen once; the top ten hold 5.5% to 8.5%. Sequenced sample: peripheral blood. Every receptor here comes from a man between 45 and 60 years old with active COVID-19. The conserved cysteine and the conserved F or W are not part of the CDR3 here. Some rows have no size entry. The others give once, few or many, or a class for an expanded clone.

CDR3 length	V gene	J gene	clone size	CDR3 protein
14	TRBV9	TRBJ1-6	.	ASGQLSGTVNSPLH
13	TRBV7-3	TRBJ1-1	once	ASSLTGQGVGEAF
15	TRBV27	TRBJ2-3	.	ASSLGLRGGAADTQY
14	TRBV18	TRBJ2-2	.	ASSPRRGTNTGELF
12	TRBV28	TRBJ1-5	.	ASSPNTGNKPQH
11	TRBV5-6	TRBJ1-5	few	ASSGTGGQPQH
14	TRBV5-1	TRBJ2-7	.	ASSDQPGQGFYEQY
15	TRBV2	TRBJ1-6	.	ASSEARWSSYNSPLH
13	TRBV7-8	TRBJ2-1	.	ASGQTGVSYNEQF
12	TRBV19	TRBJ2-7	.	ASSPPERSYEQY
11	TRBV30	TRBJ2-1	few	AWSVWQEGEQF
13	TRBV27	TRBJ1-2	.	ASSLSRLTSYGYT
13	TRBV6-4	TRBJ2-2	.	ASSDSTRRPGELF
12	TRBV6-6	TRBJ1-4	.	ASRREGSFEKLF
14	TRBV18	TRBJ1-1	.	ASSPDLRVLADEAF
12	TRBV10-2	TRBJ1-5	.	ASSGQSYNQPQH
21	TRBV7-3	TRBJ1-2	.	ASSLITLLRGGSFSSTNYGYT
12	TRBV9	TRBJ2-5	.	ASSVGLAEETQY
14	TRBV3-1/TRBV3-2	TRBJ1-1	.	ASSLTPARVNTEAF
15	TRBV10-1	TRBJ1-4	.	ASSENRVSATNEKLF
11	TRBV28	TRBJ2-1	.	ASLSGGNNEQF
12	TRBV9	TRBJ2-7	.	ASSVAHSSYEQY
12	TRBV7-2	TRBJ2-3	.	ASSPEGGPDTQY
13	TRBV4-3	TRBJ1-1	.	ASSQDIRKNTEAF
14	TRBV29-1	TRBJ2-3	.	SAWSGRERGPDTQY
10	TRBV15	TRBJ1-2	.	ATSKDSYGYT
11	TRBV12-3/TRBV12-4	TRBJ2-5	.	ASSIGTGGGRY
13	TRBV6-5	TRBJ1-5	.	ASRNGQGGTQPQH
12	TRBV29-1	TRBJ2-7	.	SASPGTGTYEQY
16	TRBV5-4	TRBJ2-1	once	ASRPGTSGPSSYNEQF
13	TRBV15	TRBJ1-2	once	ATSRGTGDNYGYT
14	TRBV4-3	TRBJ2-3	.	ASSPRTSGTTDTQY
16	TRBV6-1	TRBJ1-5	few	ASSEAPGQGSGNQPQH
12	TRBV6-5	TRBJ2-7	.	ASSHDGARNEQY
13	TRBV30	TRBJ2-7	.	AWRREDRPPYEQY
12	TRBV6-5	TRBJ2-7	.	ASSHRDTSYEQY
16	TRBV24-1	TRBJ2-1	few	ATSDVGGGRAINNEQF
12	TRBV6-5	TRBJ1-2	.	ASNNVQGPVGYT
15	TRBV21-1	TRBJ1-6	.	ASSKGLSADRESPLH
14	TRBV19	TRBJ1-1	.	ASRGMDIQVNTEAF
16	TRBV7-6	TRBJ1-3	.	ASSPGGLTAYSGNTIY
11	TRBV7-9	TRBJ1-1	few	ASSSQPNTEAF